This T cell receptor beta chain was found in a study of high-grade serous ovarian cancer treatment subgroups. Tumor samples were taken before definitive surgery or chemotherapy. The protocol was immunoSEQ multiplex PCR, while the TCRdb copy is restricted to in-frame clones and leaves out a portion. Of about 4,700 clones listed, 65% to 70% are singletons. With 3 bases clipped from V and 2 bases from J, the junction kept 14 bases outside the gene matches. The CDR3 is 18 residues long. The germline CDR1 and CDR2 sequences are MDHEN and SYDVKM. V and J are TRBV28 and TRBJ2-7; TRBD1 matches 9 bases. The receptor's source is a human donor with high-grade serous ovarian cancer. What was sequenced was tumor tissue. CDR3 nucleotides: TGTGCCAGCAGTTTCCCAACCCGACCGGGACAGGGAACCTACGAGCAGTACTTC. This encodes CASSFPTRPGQGTYEQYF.